This record covers a single T cell receptor (beta chain). Its antigen is still unknown. To make TCR beta libraries, researchers used iRepertoire HTBI primers and Arm-PCR of CDR3 regions. From the multiplex PCR reads, TCRdb called clonotypes with MiXCR, one entry per CDR3 protein. The repertoire has about 660,000 distinct CDR3 sequences, 30% of them found once; the top ten carry about 42%. The trim removed 6 bases at V and 2 bases at J, leaving 9 bases unmatched. The CDR3 is made up of 15 amino acids. The data were obtained in a study of regulatory T cells in long-lasting Graves disease. General study points: Persistent disease showed a preference for TRBV28, TRBJ1-2 and TRBJ2-5.

Specified time point: persistent/refractory GD, antithyroid drugs over 5 years with positive TRAb. Scientists built the TCR library using RNA that was extracted from PBMCs. The J gene is TRBJ2-7, the V gene TRBV12-3 or TRBV12-4, with TRBD1 matching over 8 bases. The TCR sequence derives from a female donor with Graves disease. Sequenced material: peripheral blood mononuclear cells (PBMCs), taken when the disease was refractory, from a patient treated with antithyroid drugs. CDR3 nucleotide sequence: TGTGCCAGCAGACGAGAAGGACAGGGAGCCTACGAGCAGTACTTC. Amino acids: CASRREGQGAYEQYF.